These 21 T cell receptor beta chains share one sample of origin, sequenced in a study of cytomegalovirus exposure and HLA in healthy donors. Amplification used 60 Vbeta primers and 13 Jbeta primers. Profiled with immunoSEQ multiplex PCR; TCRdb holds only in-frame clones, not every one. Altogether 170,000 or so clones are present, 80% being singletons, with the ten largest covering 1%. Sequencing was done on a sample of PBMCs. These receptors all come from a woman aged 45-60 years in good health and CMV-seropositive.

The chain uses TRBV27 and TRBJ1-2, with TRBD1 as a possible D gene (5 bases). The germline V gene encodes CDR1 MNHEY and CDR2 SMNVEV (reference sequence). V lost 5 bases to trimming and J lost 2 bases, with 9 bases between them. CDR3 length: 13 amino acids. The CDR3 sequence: CASSTTDNYGYTF. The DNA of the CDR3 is TGTGCCAGCAGTACGACAGACAACTATGGCTACACCTTC.

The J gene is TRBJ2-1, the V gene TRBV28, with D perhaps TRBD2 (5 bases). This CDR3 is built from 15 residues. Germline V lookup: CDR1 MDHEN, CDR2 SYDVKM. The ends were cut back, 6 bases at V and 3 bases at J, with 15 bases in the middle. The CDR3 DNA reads TGTGCCAGCAGCCCAACAGCGGCTGGCTACAATGAGCAGTTCTTC. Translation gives CASSPTAAGYNEQFF.

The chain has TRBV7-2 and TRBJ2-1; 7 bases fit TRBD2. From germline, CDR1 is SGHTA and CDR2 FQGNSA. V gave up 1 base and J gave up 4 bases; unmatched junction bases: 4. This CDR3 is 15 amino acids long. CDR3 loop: CASSLGGSGYNEQFF. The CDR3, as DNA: TGTGCCAGCAGCTTAGGTGGTAGCGGGTACAATGAGCAGTTCTTC.

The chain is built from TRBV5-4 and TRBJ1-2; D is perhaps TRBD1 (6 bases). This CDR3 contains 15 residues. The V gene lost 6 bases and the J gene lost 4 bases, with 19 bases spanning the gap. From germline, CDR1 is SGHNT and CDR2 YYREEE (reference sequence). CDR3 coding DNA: TGTGCCAGCAAGCAAGGAGGGGGGGTGAGCTATGGCTACACCTTC. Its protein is CASKQGGGVSYGYTF.

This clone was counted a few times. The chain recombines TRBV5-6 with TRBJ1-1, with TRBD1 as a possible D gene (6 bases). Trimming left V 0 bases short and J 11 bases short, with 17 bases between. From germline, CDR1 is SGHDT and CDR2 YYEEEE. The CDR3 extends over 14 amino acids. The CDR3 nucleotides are TGTGCCAGCAGCTTGGCCGCACAGGGAAGAGGGGCTTTCTTT. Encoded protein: CASSLAAQGRGAFF.

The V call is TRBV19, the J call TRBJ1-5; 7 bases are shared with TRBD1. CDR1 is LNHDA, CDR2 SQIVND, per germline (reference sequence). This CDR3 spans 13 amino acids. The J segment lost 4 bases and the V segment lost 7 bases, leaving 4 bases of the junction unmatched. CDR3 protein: CASTDRANQPQHF. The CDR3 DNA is TGTGCCAGTACCGACAGGGCAAATCAGCCCCAGCATTTT.

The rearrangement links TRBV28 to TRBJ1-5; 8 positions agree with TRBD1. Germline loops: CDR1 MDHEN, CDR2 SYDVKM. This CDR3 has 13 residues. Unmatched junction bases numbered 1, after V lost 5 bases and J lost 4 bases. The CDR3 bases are TGTGCCAGCAGTGACAGGGGAAATCAGCCCCAGCATTTT. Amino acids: CASSDRGNQPQHF.

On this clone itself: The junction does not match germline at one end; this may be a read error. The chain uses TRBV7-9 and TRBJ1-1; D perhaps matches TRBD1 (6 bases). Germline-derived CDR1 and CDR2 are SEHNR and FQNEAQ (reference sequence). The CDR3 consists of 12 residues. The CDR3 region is CSSSLQGTEAFF. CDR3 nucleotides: TGTTCCAGCAGCTTACAGGGCACTGAAGCTTTCTTT.

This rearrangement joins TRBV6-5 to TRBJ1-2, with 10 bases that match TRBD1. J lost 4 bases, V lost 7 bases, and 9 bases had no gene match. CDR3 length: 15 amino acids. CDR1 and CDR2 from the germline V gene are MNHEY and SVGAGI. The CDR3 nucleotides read TGTGCCAGCACCTTAACCGGGACAGGGGCCTATGGCTACACCTTC. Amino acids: CASTLTGTGAYGYTF.

CDR3 region: CASSSGGVDPRSRNEQFF. As DNA, the CDR3 is TGTGCCAGCAGTTCGGGGGGAGTGGACCCCCGGTCGAGGAATGAGCAGTTCTTC. The chain uses TRBV28 and TRBJ2-1, with TRBD2 identical over 7 bases. There are 18 residues in the CDR3. Germline CDR1 and CDR2: MDHEN and SYDVKM. The junction had 19 bases not matched to a gene; V was cut back by 4 bases and J by 7 bases.

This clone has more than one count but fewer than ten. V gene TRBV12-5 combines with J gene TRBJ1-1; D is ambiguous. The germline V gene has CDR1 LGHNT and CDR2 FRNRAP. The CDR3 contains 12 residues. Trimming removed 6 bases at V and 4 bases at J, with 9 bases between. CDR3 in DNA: TGTGCTAGTGGCATTGAGAGCACTGAAGCTTTCTTT. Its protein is CASGIESTEAFF. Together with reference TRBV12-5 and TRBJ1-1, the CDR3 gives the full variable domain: DARVTQTPRHKVTEMGQEVTMRCQPILGHNTVFWYRQTMMQGLELLAYFRNRAPLDDSGMPKDRFSAEMPDATLATLKIQPSEPRDSAVYFCASGIESTEAFFGQGTRLTVV.

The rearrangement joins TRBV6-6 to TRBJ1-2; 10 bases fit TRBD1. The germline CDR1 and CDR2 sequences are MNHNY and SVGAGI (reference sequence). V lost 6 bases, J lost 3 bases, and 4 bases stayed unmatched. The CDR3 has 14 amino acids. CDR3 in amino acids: CASSPTGGDYGYTF. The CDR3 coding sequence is TGTGCCAGCAGCCCGACAGGGGGCGACTATGGCTACACCTTC.

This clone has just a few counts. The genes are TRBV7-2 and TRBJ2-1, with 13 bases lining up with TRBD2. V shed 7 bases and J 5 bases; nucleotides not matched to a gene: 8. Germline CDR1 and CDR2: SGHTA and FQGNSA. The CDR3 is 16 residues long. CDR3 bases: TGTGCCAGCACCCGGACTAGCGGGAGTATTGACAATGAGCAGTTCTTC. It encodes CASTRTSGSIDNEQFF.

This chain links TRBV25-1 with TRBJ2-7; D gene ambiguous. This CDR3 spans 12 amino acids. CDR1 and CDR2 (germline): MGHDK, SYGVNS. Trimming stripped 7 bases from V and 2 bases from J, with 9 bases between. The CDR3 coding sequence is TGTGCCAGCACCGACACAGCCTACGAGCAGTACTTC. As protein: CASTDTAYEQYF.

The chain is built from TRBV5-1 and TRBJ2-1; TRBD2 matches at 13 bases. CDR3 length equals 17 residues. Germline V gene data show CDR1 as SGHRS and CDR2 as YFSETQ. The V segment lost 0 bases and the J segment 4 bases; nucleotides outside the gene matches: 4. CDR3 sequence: CASSLVGTSGVYNEQFF. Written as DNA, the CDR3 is TGCGCCAGCAGCTTGGTGGGGACTAGCGGGGTATACAATGAGCAGTTCTTC. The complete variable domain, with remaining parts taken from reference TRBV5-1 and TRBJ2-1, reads KAGVTQTPRYLIKTRGQQVTLSCSPISGHRSVSWYQQTPGQGLQFLFEYFSETQRNKGNFPGRFSGRQFSNSRSEMNVSTLELGDSALYLCASSLVGTSGVYNEQFFGPGTRLTVL.

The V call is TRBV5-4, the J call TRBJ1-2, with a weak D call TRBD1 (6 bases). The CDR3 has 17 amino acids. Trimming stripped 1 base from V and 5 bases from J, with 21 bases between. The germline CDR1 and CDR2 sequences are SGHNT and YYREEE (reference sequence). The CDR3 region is CASSLIGRGEVRYGYTF. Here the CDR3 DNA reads TGTGCCAGCAGCTTGATTGGCAGGGGCGAGGTACGGTATGGCTACACCTTC.

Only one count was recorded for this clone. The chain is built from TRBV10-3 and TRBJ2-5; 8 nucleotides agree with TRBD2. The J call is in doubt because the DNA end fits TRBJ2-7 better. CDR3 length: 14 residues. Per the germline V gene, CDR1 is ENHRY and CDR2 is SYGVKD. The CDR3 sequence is CAISEPSGGYEQYF. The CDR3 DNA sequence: TGTGCCATCAGTGAACCCAGCGGGGGTTACGAGCAGTACTTC.

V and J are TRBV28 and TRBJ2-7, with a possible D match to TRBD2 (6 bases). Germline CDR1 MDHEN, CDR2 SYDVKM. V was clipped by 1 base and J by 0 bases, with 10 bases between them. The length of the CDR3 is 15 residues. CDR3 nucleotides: TGTGCCAGCAGTTTATCGGCGACTAGCTCCTACGAGCAGTACTTC. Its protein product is CASSLSATSSYEQYF.

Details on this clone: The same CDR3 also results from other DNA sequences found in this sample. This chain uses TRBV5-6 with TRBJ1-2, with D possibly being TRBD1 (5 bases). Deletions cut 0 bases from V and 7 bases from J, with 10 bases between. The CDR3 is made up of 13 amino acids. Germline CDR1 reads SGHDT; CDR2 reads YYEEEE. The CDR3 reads CASSLAGGSGYTF. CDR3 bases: TGTGCCAGCAGCTTGGCCGGGGGATCTGGCTACACCTTC.

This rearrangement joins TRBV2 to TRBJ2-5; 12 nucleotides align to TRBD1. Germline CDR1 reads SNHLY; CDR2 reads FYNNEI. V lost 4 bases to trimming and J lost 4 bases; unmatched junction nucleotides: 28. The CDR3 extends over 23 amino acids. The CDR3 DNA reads TGTGCCAGCAGTGTACCCCTTACCCCAACCCCGGGACAGGGGGCGCGCGGTCCAGAGACCCAGTACTTC. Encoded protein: CASSVPLTPTPGQGARGPETQYF.

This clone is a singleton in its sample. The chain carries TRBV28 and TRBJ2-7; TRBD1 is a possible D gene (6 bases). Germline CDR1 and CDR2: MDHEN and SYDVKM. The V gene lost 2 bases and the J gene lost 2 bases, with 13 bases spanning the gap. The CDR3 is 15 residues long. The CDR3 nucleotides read TGTGCCAGCAGTTTAGTTCCACAGGGACCCTACGAGCAGTACTTC. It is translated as CASSLVPQGPYEQYF.